The 28 T cell receptor beta chains below come from one sample, sequenced in a study of CD8 T cells in ankylosing spondylitis. TCRdb analysed the 5' RACE reads with MiXCR anew, one entry per CDR3 protein. This sample has more than 150,000 distinct CDR3 sequences; 9.5% to 15% occur once, and the top ten carry about 15%. The sequencing input was blood, either unsorted or a sorted T cell fraction (not recorded which). Receptor source: a male donor with ankylosing spondylitis or in good health (not recorded which).

The rearrangement joins TRBV5-1 to TRBJ2-1; 7 bases are a match to TRBD2. Trimming cost V 7 bases and J 5 bases; bases outside gene matches: 9. The CDR3 runs 14 residues. The V gene's germline CDR1 is SGHRS and CDR2 YFSETQ. The CDR3 DNA reads TGCGCCAGCGAACCTGGACTAGTCAACAATGAGCAGTTCTTC. Its protein is CASEPGLVNNEQFF.

In this sample, this clonotype turned up a few times. The rearrangement joins TRBV12-3 or TRBV12-4 to TRBJ2-7; D call uncertain. V shed 4 bases and J shed 1 base, with 14 bases lying between them. The CDR3 totals 15 residues. The CDR3 is CASSSGFPESYEQYF. As DNA, the CDR3 is TGTGCCAGCAGTTCGGGCTTTCCAGAATCCTACGAGCAGTACTTC.

This clonotype was detected a few times. The chain uses TRBV4-1 and TRBJ2-7; D not certain. V was trimmed by 1 base and J by 3 bases, leaving 7 bases between them. The CDR3 length is 13 residues. CDR1 and CDR2 (germline): MGHRA, YSYEKL. In DNA form, the CDR3 reads TGCGCCAGCAGCCAAGCCGTAGGCTACGAGCAGTACTTC. Its protein is CASSQAVGYEQYF.

This clonotype occurred many times. V and J are TRBV5-1 and TRBJ1-1; perhaps TRBD1 as D (5 bases). The length of the CDR3 is 13 residues. Trimming took 0 bases from V and 7 from J, leaving 10 bases between them. The germline CDR1 and CDR2 sequences are SGHRS and YFSETQ. The CDR3 DNA reads as TGCGCCAGCAGCTTGGGGTGGGACGGTGAAGCTTTCTTT. This translates into CASSLGWDGEAFF.

This clonotype was observed at least ten times. The chain has TRBV11-3 and TRBJ2-5, with 11 bases lining up with TRBD1. Germline CDR1 and CDR2: SGHNT and YENEEA. The CDR3 contains 17 residues. The V segment lost 5 bases and the J segment 3 bases; nucleotides outside the gene matches: 11. CDR3 loop: CASSAFLRDRGEETQYF. The CDR3, as DNA: TGTGCCAGCAGCGCCTTCCTCCGGGACAGGGGGGAAGAGACCCAGTACTTC. Based on the CDR3 plus reference TRBV11-3 and TRBJ2-5, the full variable domain is EAGVVQSPRYKIIEKKQPVAFWCNPISGHNTLYWYLQNLGQGPELLIRYENEEAVDDSQLPKDRFSAERLKGVDSTLKIQPAELGDSAVYLCASSAFLRDRGEETQYFGPGTRLLVL.

The chain carries TRBV27 and TRBJ1-5, with D unresolved. CDR3 length: 14 residues. Germline CDR1 is MNHEY and CDR2 is SMNVEV (reference sequence). V lost 8 bases to trimming and J lost 9 bases, with 20 bases between them. The CDR3 DNA reads as TGTGCCAGCCCTTTTGGCGGGTTTTTAAGGCCCCAGCATTTT. It is translated as CASPFGGFLRPQHF.

This clonotype was detected only a few times. The chain's CDR3 is CASSTSERGEEETQYF. The CDR3, as DNA: TGTGCCAGCAGTACCTCGGAGCGGGGGGAGGAAGAGACCCAGTACTTC. The chain links TRBV12-3 or TRBV12-4 to TRBJ2-5, with 9 bases identical to TRBD2. Losses at the gene ends were 5 bases for V and 3 bases for J; bases not matched to a gene: 10. The CDR3 totals 16 residues.

The rearrangement links TRBV29-1 to TRBJ2-1; TRBD2 aligns across 11 bases. The CDR3 spans 17 residues. V shed 4 bases, J shed 4 bases, and the junction held 12 bases outside the gene matches. Looked up from germline, CDR1 is SQVTM and CDR2 is ANQGSEA. CDR3 DNA sequence: TGCAGCGTTGCCGGGACTAGCGGTGACCTTATATACAATGAGCAGTTCTTC. Its translation: CSVAGTSGDLIYNEQFF.

The gene calls are TRBV3-1 and TRBJ1-1, with D possibly TRBD1 on 6 matching bases. Germline loops: CDR1 LGHDT, CDR2 YNNKEL (reference sequence). The CDR3 contains 13 residues. V was shortened by 9 bases and J by 4 bases, with 15 bases between the two germline ends. CDR3 region: CASSSTGTTEAFF. Written as DNA, the CDR3 is TGTGCCAGTTCCTCCACAGGGACCACTGAAGCTTTCTTT.

This clonotype has more than one count but fewer than ten. The CDR3 loop reads CASGLLGQGSIYEQYF. CDR3 sequence (DNA): TGTGCTAGTGGTTTGCTCGGACAGGGAAGTATCTACGAGCAGTACTTC. The V call is TRBV12-5, the J call TRBJ2-7; 8 bases align to TRBD1. The CDR3 covers 16 residues. V trimming: 2 bases; J trimming: 3 bases; junction bases outside the gene matches: 9. In germline, CDR1 is LGHNT, CDR2 FRNRAP.

This clonotype occurred a few times. This chain links TRBV27 with TRBJ1-1; D not resolved. Trimming stripped 7 bases from V and 4 bases from J, with 13 bases between. Germline values: CDR1 MNHEY, CDR2 SMNVEV (reference sequence). This CDR3 has 13 amino acids. The CDR3 is CASTQRVGTEAFF. CDR3 bases: TGTGCCAGCACCCAGAGGGTTGGCACTGAAGCTTTCTTT.

V and J are TRBV29-1 and TRBJ2-3; D call uncertain. CDR3 length: 12 amino acids. CDR1 is SQVTM, CDR2 ANQGSEA, per germline. V was trimmed by 7 bases and J by 4 bases, leaving 12 bases between them. The CDR3 DNA sequence: TGCAGCGACCTGAAGGGTCCAGATACGCAGTATTTT. It translates to CSDLKGPDTQYF.

The rearrangement uses TRBV7-2 and TRBJ2-2, with a tentative D call TRBD1 (6 bases). In germline, CDR1 is SGHTA, CDR2 FQGNSA. With 5 bases removed from V and 10 bases from J, the gap between germline ends came to 17 bases. The CDR3 totals 14 residues. The CDR3 spells CASSHPDSIEELFF. In DNA, the CDR3 is TGTGCCAGCAGCCATCCGGACAGTATCGAGGAGCTGTTTTTT.

The chain couples TRBV6-2 or TRBV6-3 to TRBJ2-4, with TRBD2 matching 14 bases. From germline, CDR1 is MNHEY and CDR2 SVGEGT. Unmatched junction bases numbered 19, after V lost 6 bases and J lost 6 bases. CDR3 length equals 20 residues. Here the CDR3 reads CASSRLAGGFVKETLNIQYF. CDR3 DNA: TGTGCCAGCAGCCGACTAGCGGGGGGGTTCGTTAAGGAGACCCTAAACATTCAGTACTTC.

This clonotype was counted a few times. This sequence joins TRBV9 and TRBJ2-1, with 10 bases identical to TRBD2. Losses at the gene ends were 1 base for V and 8 bases for J; bases not matched to a gene: 6. CDR3 length: 15 amino acids. CDR1 and CDR2 (germline): SGDLS, YYNGEE. CDR3 residues: CASSVSGTSEDEQFF. The CDR3 DNA sequence: TGTGCCAGCAGCGTATCCGGGACTAGCGAGGATGAGCAGTTCTTC.

The chain has TRBV7-9 and TRBJ2-1, with TRBD2 identical over 7 bases. Germline V gene sequence: CDR1 SEHNR, CDR2 FQNEAQ (reference sequence). There are 15 residues in the CDR3. V lost 4 bases and J lost 2; bases outside the gene matches: 5. The CDR3 loop reads CASSSPSGTYNEQFF. The DNA for the CDR3 is TGTGCCAGCAGCTCTCCTAGCGGTACCTACAATGAGCAGTTCTTC.

This clonotype was recorded a few times. This rearrangement joins TRBV27 to TRBJ1-1; D is uncertain. The CDR3 loop spans 12 amino acids. Trimming took 9 bases from V and 1 from J, leaving 9 bases between them. Germline CDR1 is MNHEY and CDR2 is SMNVEV (reference sequence). CDR3 sequence: CASWTGNTEAFF. The DNA of the CDR3 is TGTGCCAGTTGGACGGGGAACACTGAAGCTTTCTTT.

There are many counts of this clonotype. The chain couples TRBV5-1 to TRBJ2-1, with 8 bases aligning to TRBD1. The CDR3 length is 15 residues. Germline CDR1 and CDR2: SGHRS and YFSETQ. The junction had 10 bases not matched to a gene; V was cut back by 4 bases and J by 7 bases. CDR3 amino acids: CASSPGTGGVNEQFF. CDR3 bases: TGCGCCAGCAGCCCCGGGACAGGCGGCGTAAATGAGCAGTTCTTC.

The rearrangement joins TRBV27 to TRBJ2-2, with 7 positions matching TRBD1. V lost 4 bases, J lost 6 bases, and 8 bases stayed unmatched. The CDR3 contains 15 residues. From germline, CDR1 is MNHEY and CDR2 SMNVEV (reference sequence). The DNA for the CDR3 is TGTGCCAGCAGTTCCTACAGGGGCGGCCCCGGGGAGCTGTTTTTT. Amino acid sequence: CASSSYRGGPGELFF.

The V and J genes are TRBV5-1 and TRBJ2-1, with TRBD2 matching over 8 bases. Germline V gives CDR1 SGHRS, CDR2 YFSETQ. The trim removed 2 bases at V and 9 bases at J, leaving 7 bases unmatched. The CDR3 is 14 residues long. In DNA, the CDR3 is TGCGCCAGCAGCTTTCCGGGAGGGTCTCCTGAGCAGTTCTTC. The encoded protein is CASSFPGGSPEQFF.

The rearrangement links TRBV25-1 to TRBJ1-2; unclear D gene. Trimming pared 1 base from V and 5 bases from J, leaving 5 bases between. Germline CDR1 reads MGHDK; CDR2 reads SYGVNS. The CDR3 runs to 12 residues. CDR3 sequence (DNA): TGTGCCAGCAGTGAATTCGCGTATGGCTACACCTTC. It specifies CASSEFAYGYTF.

This clonotype appeared a few times. The J gene is TRBJ2-2, the V gene TRBV29-1; D possibly corresponds to TRBD2 (5 bases). The V end lost 8 bases, the J end lost 1 base, and 11 bases lay between the germline ends. The CDR3 loop spans 13 amino acids. Germline loops: CDR1 SQVTM, CDR2 ANQGSEA. The CDR3 sequence is CSTEGGNTGELFF. The CDR3 DNA reads as TGCAGCACCGAGGGTGGGAACACCGGGGAGCTGTTTTTT.

This sequence joins TRBV6-4 and TRBJ2-1; 7 bases line up with TRBD2. Unmatched junction bases numbered 6, after V lost 6 bases and J lost 7 bases. CDR1 is MRHNA and CDR2 is SNTAGT in the germline V gene. There are 13 residues in the CDR3. This CDR3 is CASSIGGWNEQFF. For the CDR3, the DNA is TGTGCCAGCAGCATCGGGGGGTGGAATGAGCAGTTCTTC.

This clonotype showed up just a few times. The genes are TRBV10-3 and TRBJ1-1; D is ambiguous. CDR3 size: 13 residues. V lost 0 bases and J lost 2, with 4 bases in between. CDR1 ENHRY and CDR2 SYGVKD come from the germline V gene. The CDR3 is CAISESSNTEAFF. CDR3 sequence (DNA): TGTGCCATCAGTGAGTCGAGCAACACTGAAGCTTTCTTT.

The rearrangement links TRBV12-3 or TRBV12-4 to TRBJ2-3, with D perhaps matching TRBD2 (5 bases). This CDR3 comprises 16 residues. V shed 10 bases and J shed 2 bases, with 22 bases lying between them. The CDR3 loop reads CANSGGPPRATDTQYF. The CDR3 bases are TGTGCCAACTCAGGAGGTCCCCCGAGGGCCACAGATACGCAGTATTTT.

This clonotype was observed a handful of times. This chain joins TRBV6-5 and TRBJ2-5, with unresolved D. Trimming pared 3 bases from V and 2 bases from J, leaving 10 bases between. CDR1 MNHEY and CDR2 SVGAGI come from the germline V gene. CDR3 length: 14 amino acids. The CDR3 DNA follows: TGTGCCAGCAGTTATGCCTTAAGTCAAGAGACCCAGTACTTC. Translation gives CASSYALSQETQYF.

The V and J genes are TRBV12-5 and TRBJ1-1; 7 bases align to TRBD1. This CDR3 is 14 amino acids long. The V gene end was trimmed by 7 bases and the J gene end by 1 base; junction bases not matched to a gene: 6. In germline, CDR1 is LGHNT, CDR2 FRNRAP. CDR3 region: CASDQTGTNTEAFF. The CDR3 DNA reads TGTGCTAGTGACCAGACAGGGACGAACACTGAAGCTTTCTTT.

The chain employs TRBV27 and TRBJ2-7, with 7 bases identical to TRBD1. Germline CDR1 is MNHEY and CDR2 is SMNVEV (reference sequence). The CDR3 loop spans 14 amino acids. V gave up 9 bases and J gave up 4 bases; unmatched junction bases: 12. CDR3 DNA: TGTGCCAGTGCCCTCACAGGGGAATTTTACGAGCAGTACTTC. It codes for CASALTGEFYEQYF.